This T cell receptor beta chain came from a study of blood T cell repertoires in COVID-19. Study details: Researchers got acute and convalescent COVID-19 samples from the United States, Italy and Spain. Nucleic acid was either cDNA or gDNA, and it came from T cells, B-cell-depleted T cells, or PBMCs.

Authors' methods: Estimation of nucleated cell counts relied on the amplification of reference gene primers. TCRdb keeps only in-frame clones here, not all; method: immunoSEQ multiplex PCR. Clone size and V and J calls were adopted from that table, with D and trimming inferred from the DNA. There are 220,000 or so clones in the sample; around four fifths occur only once, and approximately 5.1% lies in the top ten. The CDR3 runs 13 residues. The V end was cut by 0 bases, the J end by 8 bases, with 10 bases between. CDR1 is LGHNA and CDR2 is YSLEER in the germline V gene. The sample was peripheral blood. The rearrangement links TRBV4-3 to TRBJ2-5; TRBD2 is a possible D gene (5 bases). The sequence was collected from a woman in her sixties who had recovered from COVID-19. The CDR3 loop reads CASSQEGRTTQYF. CDR3 sequence (DNA): TGCGCCAGCAGCCAAGAGGGTAGGACTACCCAGTACTTC.